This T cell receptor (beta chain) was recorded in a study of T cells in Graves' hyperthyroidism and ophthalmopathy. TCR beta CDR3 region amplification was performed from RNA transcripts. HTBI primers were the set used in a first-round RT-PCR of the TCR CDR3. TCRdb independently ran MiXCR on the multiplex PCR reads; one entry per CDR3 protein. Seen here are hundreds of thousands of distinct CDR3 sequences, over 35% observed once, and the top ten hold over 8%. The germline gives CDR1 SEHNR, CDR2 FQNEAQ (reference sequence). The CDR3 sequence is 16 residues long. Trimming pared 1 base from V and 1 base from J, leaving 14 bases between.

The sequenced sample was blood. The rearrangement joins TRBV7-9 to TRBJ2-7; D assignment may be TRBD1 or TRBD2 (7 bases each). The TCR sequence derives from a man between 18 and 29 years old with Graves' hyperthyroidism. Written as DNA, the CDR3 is TGTGCCAGCAGCTTAGGAGCGGGACAGACATCCTACGAGCAGTACTTC. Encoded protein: CASSLGAGQTSYEQYF.